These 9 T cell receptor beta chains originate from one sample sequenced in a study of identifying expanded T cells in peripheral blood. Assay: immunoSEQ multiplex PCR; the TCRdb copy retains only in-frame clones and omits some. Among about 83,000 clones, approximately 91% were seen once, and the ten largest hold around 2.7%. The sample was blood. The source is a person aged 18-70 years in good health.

CDR3 coding DNA: TGTGCCAGTAGTATAGCAGTAGAAGACACTGAAGCTTTCTTT. It yields the protein CASSIAVEDTEAFF. The rearrangement uses TRBV19 and TRBJ1-1; D gene uncertain. The CDR3 runs to 14 residues. V lost 1 base and J lost 3, with 9 bases in between. Per germline, CDR1 LNHDA and CDR2 SQIVND (reference sequence).

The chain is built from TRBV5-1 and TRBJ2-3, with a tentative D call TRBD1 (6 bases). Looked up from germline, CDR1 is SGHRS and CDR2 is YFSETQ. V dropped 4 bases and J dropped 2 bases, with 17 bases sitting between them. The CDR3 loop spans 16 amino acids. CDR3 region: CASSDLDSSFTDTQYF. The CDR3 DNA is TGCGCCAGCAGCGATCTGGACAGCTCCTTCACAGATACGCAGTATTTT.

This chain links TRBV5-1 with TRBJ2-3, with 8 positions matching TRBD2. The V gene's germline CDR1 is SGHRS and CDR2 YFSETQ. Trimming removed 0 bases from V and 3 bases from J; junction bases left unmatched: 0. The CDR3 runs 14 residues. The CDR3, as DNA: TGCGCCAGCAGCTTGGGACTAGCGACAGATACGCAGTATTTT. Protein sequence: CASSLGLATDTQYF.

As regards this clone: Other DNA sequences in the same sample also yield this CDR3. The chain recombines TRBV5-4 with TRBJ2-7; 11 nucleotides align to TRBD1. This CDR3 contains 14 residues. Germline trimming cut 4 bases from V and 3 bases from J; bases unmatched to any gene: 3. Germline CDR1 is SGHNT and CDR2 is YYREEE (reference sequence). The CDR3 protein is CASSPGTGGYEQYF. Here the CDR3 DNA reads TGTGCCAGCAGCCCCGGGACAGGGGGCTACGAGCAGTACTTC. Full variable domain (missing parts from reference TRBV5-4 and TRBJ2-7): ETGVTQSPTHLIKTRGQQVTLRCSSQSGHNTVSWYQQALGQGPQFIFQYYREEENGRGNFPPRFSGLQFPNYSSELNVNALELDDSALYLCASSPGTGGYEQYFGPGTRLTVT.

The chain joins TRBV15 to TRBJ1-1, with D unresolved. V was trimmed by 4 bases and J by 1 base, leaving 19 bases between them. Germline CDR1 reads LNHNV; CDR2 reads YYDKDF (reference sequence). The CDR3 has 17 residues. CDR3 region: CATSTSPGRAGNTEAFF. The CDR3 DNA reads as TGTGCCACCAGCACCAGCCCGGGCCGTGCGGGGAACACTGAAGCTTTCTTT.

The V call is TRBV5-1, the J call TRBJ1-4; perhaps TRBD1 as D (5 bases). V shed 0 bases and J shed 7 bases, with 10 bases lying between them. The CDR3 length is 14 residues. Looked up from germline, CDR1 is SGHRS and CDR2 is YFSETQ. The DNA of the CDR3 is TGCGCCAGCAGCTTGGGGAGGGGTGCTGAAAAACTGTTTTTT. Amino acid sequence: CASSLGRGAEKLFF.

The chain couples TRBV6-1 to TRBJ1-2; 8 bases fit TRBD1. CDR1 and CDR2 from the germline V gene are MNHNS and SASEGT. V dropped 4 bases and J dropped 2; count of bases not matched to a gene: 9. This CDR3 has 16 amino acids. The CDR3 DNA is TGTGCCAGCAGTGTGCGGCGGACAGGGAACAACTATGGCTACACCTTC. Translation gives CASSVRRTGNNYGYTF.

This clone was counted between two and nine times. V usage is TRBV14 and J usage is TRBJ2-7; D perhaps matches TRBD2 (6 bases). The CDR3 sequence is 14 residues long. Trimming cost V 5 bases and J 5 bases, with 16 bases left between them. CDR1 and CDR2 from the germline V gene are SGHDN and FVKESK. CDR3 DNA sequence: TGTGCCAGCAGCACATATTCGGGGGAAAACGAGCAGTACTTC. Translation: CASSTYSGENEQYF.

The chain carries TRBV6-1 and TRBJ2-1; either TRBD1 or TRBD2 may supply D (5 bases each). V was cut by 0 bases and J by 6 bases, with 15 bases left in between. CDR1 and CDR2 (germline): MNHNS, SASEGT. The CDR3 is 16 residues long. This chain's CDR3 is CASSEAGVSYSNEQFF. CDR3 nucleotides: TGTGCCAGCAGTGAAGCGGGGGTGTCATACAGCAATGAGCAGTTCTTC.